A selection of T cell receptor beta chains follows, all from one sample in a study of regulatory T cells in long-lasting Graves disease. TCRdb processed the multiplex PCR reads anew with MiXCR; each CDR3 protein has one entry. The data hold more than 300,000 distinct CDR3 sequences, with around 20% observed a single time. The material was peripheral blood mononuclear cells (PBMCs), obtained when the disease was refractory, from a patient treated with antithyroid drugs. The receptors stem from a female donor with Graves disease. The CDR3 runs from the conserved cysteine through the conserved F or W. D genes are given only for firm matches. Clone size is shown for a subset of rows, as once, few, many or a class of expanded clone.

v_gene: TRBV18
d_gene: -
abundance: -
j_gene: TRBJ1-1
CDR3nt: TGTGCCAGCTCACCAGTATTGGGGATGGAGTCTGAAGCTTTCTTT
CDR3aa: CASSPVLGMESEAFF

v_gene: TRBV5-8
d_gene: TRBD1
abundance: -
j_gene: TRBJ1-4
CDR3nt: TGTGCCAGCAGCTTGGACAGGGGGGGCGAAAAACTGTTTTTT
CDR3aa: CASSLDRGGEKLFF

v_gene: TRBV20-1
d_gene: TRBD1
abundance: -
j_gene: TRBJ2-7
CDR3nt: TGCAGTGCTAGAGGTGGGACAGTACAGAACGAGCAGTACTTC
CDR3aa: CSARGGTVQNEQYF

v_gene: TRBV2
d_gene: -
abundance: many
j_gene: TRBJ2-2
CDR3nt: TGTGCCAGCATGAGGTACACCGGGGAGCTGTTTTTT
CDR3aa: CASMRYTGELFF

v_gene: TRBV6-9
d_gene: TRBD2
abundance: few
j_gene: TRBJ2-2
CDR3nt: TGTGCCAGCAGTTCGTCCACTAGCGTCTACACCGGGGAGCTGTTTTTT
CDR3aa: CASSSSTSVYTGELFF

v_gene: TRBV6-1
d_gene: TRBD2
abundance: many
j_gene: TRBJ2-7
CDR3nt: TGTGCCAGCAGTCCTAGCGGGACTAGCTCCTACGAGCAGTACTTC
CDR3aa: CASSPSGTSSYEQYF

v_gene: TRBV5-6
d_gene: -
abundance: -
j_gene: TRBJ1-6
CDR3nt: TGTGCCAGCAGCTTGGACAGCAATAGATTCCTCCACTTT
CDR3aa: CASSLDSNRFLHF

v_gene: TRBV11-2
d_gene: -
abundance: few
j_gene: TRBJ2-6
CDR3nt: TGTGCCAGCAGCCTAGACCCCGGGGCCAACGTCCTGACTTTC
CDR3aa: CASSLDPGANVLTF

v_gene: TRBV9
d_gene: TRBD2
abundance: -
j_gene: TRBJ2-3
CDR3nt: TGTGCCAGCAGCGTAGGAAGGACTAGCGGGATCACAGATACGCAGTATTTT
CDR3aa: CASSVGRTSGITDTQYF

v_gene: TRBV6-2/TRBV6-3
d_gene: -
abundance: few
j_gene: TRBJ1-6
CDR3nt: TGTGCCAGCAGGGTTAACTCCTATAATTCACCCCTCCACTTT
CDR3aa: CASRVNSYNSPLHF

v_gene: TRBV28
d_gene: -
abundance: many
j_gene: TRBJ2-5
CDR3nt: TGTGCCAGCAGTTTATTACTAGCTTCCCAAGAGACCCAGTACTTC
CDR3aa: CASSLLLASQETQYF

v_gene: TRBV27
d_gene: -
abundance: many
j_gene: TRBJ1-1
CDR3nt: TGTGCCAGCAGTTCCTTAAGCTCCTGGACAGCCCGCGGTGAAGCTTTCTTT
CDR3aa: CASSSLSSWTARGEAFF

v_gene: TRBV12-5
d_gene: -
abundance: many
j_gene: TRBJ2-2
CDR3nt: TGTGCTAGTGGTTCCAGGGCCGGGGAGCTGTTTTTT
CDR3aa: CASGSRAGELFF

v_gene: TRBV30
d_gene: TRBD1
abundance: many
j_gene: TRBJ1-4
CDR3nt: TGTGCCTTAAGAATCCAGGGGGCGGGTGAAAAACTGTTTTTT
CDR3aa: CALRIQGAGEKLFF

v_gene: TRBV5-1
d_gene: TRBD1
abundance: many
j_gene: TRBJ2-7
CDR3nt: TGCGCCAGCAGCCCGCGACAGGGGTCCACCGAGCAGTACTTC
CDR3aa: CASSPRQGSTEQYF

v_gene: TRBV11-2
d_gene: TRBD2
abundance: -
j_gene: TRBJ2-2
CDR3nt: TGTGCCAGCAGCAAACTAGCGGGATACACCGGGGAGCTGTTTTTT
CDR3aa: CASSKLAGYTGELFF

v_gene: TRBV6-2/TRBV6-3
d_gene: -
abundance: -
j_gene: TRBJ1-2
CDR3nt: TGTGCCAGCAGTTACTCGGATTCGGGACCATGGGACTATGGCTACACCTTC
CDR3aa: CASSYSDSGPWDYGYTF

v_gene: TRBV20-1
d_gene: -
abundance: few
j_gene: TRBJ1-2
CDR3nt: TGCAGTGCACCCAGACAGCATGGCTACACCTTC
CDR3aa: CSAPRQHGYTF

v_gene: TRBV6-1
d_gene: TRBD1
abundance: many
j_gene: TRBJ1-5
CDR3nt: TGTGCCAGCACAGGAGACAGGGGCTATCAGCCCCAGCATTTT
CDR3aa: CASTGDRGYQPQHF

v_gene: TRBV19
d_gene: TRBD1
abundance: -
j_gene: TRBJ1-1
CDR3nt: TGTGCCAGTGAACGGGACAGGGCTATCAACACTGAAGCTTTCTTT
CDR3aa: CASERDRAINTEAFF

v_gene: TRBV30
d_gene: -
abundance: few
j_gene: TRBJ1-1
CDR3nt: TGTGCCTGGATTCAGGGGTGGCTCGGGTCAGTCACTGAAGCTTTCTTT
CDR3aa: CAWIQGWLGSVTEAFF

v_gene: TRBV20-1
d_gene: -
abundance: many
j_gene: TRBJ1-5
CDR3nt: TGCAGTGCTATCCCCCCATGGGGCAGGGAAAATCAGCCCCAGCATTTT
CDR3aa: CSAIPPWGRENQPQHF

v_gene: TRBV5-1
d_gene: -
abundance: many
j_gene: TRBJ1-2
CDR3nt: TGCGCCAGCAGCCGCCCGGAGTGGGCCTATGGCTACACCTTC
CDR3aa: CASSRPEWAYGYTF

v_gene: TRBV6-1
d_gene: -
abundance: many
j_gene: TRBJ1-5
CDR3nt: TGTGCCAGCAGTGCGACTTGGTACCTGAACCATCAGCCCCAGCATTTT
CDR3aa: CASSATWYLNHQPQHF

v_gene: TRBV11-2
d_gene: TRBD2
abundance: few
j_gene: TRBJ2-5
CDR3nt: TGTGCCAGCAGCTTAGGGCGGGAGTACCAAGAGACCCAGTACTTC
CDR3aa: CASSLGREYQETQYF

v_gene: TRBV6-1
d_gene: TRBD1
abundance: few
j_gene: TRBJ2-7
CDR3nt: TGTGCCAGCAGTCAAACGGACAGGGGAGCATACGAGCAGTACTTC
CDR3aa: CASSQTDRGAYEQYF

v_gene: TRBV28
d_gene: -
abundance: -
j_gene: TRBJ1-5
CDR3nt: TGTGCCAGCAGCTTAGGCACACCTGATCAGCCCCAGCATTTT
CDR3aa: CASSLGTPDQPQHF

v_gene: TRBV29-1
d_gene: -
abundance: few
j_gene: TRBJ2-7
CDR3nt: TGCAGCATTAGTAGGGCGGGCTCCTACGAGCAGTACTTC
CDR3aa: CSISRAGSYEQYF

v_gene: TRBV30
d_gene: -
abundance: many
j_gene: TRBJ1-4
CDR3nt: TGTGCCTGGAGTGTCGGGGCAGGAACAACTAATGAAAAACTGTTTTTT
CDR3aa: CAWSVGAGTTNEKLFF

v_gene: TRBV7-2
d_gene: TRBD1
abundance: many
j_gene: TRBJ2-2
CDR3nt: TGTGCCAGCAGCCGATACGGACAGGGGCGGACCGGGGAGCTGTTTTTT
CDR3aa: CASSRYGQGRTGELFF

v_gene: TRBV12-3/TRBV12-4
d_gene: -
abundance: few
j_gene: TRBJ1-5
CDR3nt: TGTGCCAGCAGCCCTCAGTCAGGCAATCAGCCCCAGCATTTT
CDR3aa: CASSPQSGNQPQHF

v_gene: TRBV30
d_gene: TRBD1
abundance: -
j_gene: TRBJ2-7
CDR3nt: TGTGCCTGGACTGGGACAGAATCCTACGAGCAGTACTTC
CDR3aa: CAWTGTESYEQYF

v_gene: TRBV5-6
d_gene: -
abundance: few
j_gene: TRBJ1-1
CDR3nt: TGTGCCAGCAGCTTGTTTTTCGGGGTGTGGACTGAAGCTTTCTTT
CDR3aa: CASSLFFGVWTEAFF

v_gene: TRBV30
d_gene: -
abundance: -
j_gene: TRBJ2-7
CDR3nt: TGTGCCTGGAGTGATGAGATCTCAAGTTACGAGCAGTACTTC
CDR3aa: CAWSDEISSYEQYF

v_gene: TRBV25-1
d_gene: -
abundance: -
j_gene: TRBJ2-5
CDR3nt: TGTGCCAGCAGTGAATCGGGATTTACAGGGGAGACCCAGTACTTC
CDR3aa: CASSESGFTGETQYF

v_gene: TRBV9
d_gene: -
abundance: few
j_gene: TRBJ2-5
CDR3nt: TGTGCCAGCAGCGTACACGCGCTGACCACTTACCAAGAGACCCAGTACTTC
CDR3aa: CASSVHALTTYQETQYF

v_gene: TRBV2
d_gene: TRBD1
abundance: many
j_gene: TRBJ2-4
CDR3nt: TGTGCCAGCAGTGATGTCGGGACAGGGGGGACCATTCAGTACTTC
CDR3aa: CASSDVGTGGTIQYF

v_gene: TRBV5-6
d_gene: -
abundance: -
j_gene: TRBJ1-3
CDR3nt: TGTGCCAGCAGCTTGGGAACGGAAGGGACTGGAAACACCATATATTTT
CDR3aa: CASSLGTEGTGNTIYF

v_gene: TRBV2
d_gene: TRBD2
abundance: few
j_gene: TRBJ2-7
CDR3nt: TGTGCCAGCAGGAGCGGGGGGAGCTCCTACGAGCAGTACTTC
CDR3aa: CASRSGGSSYEQYF

v_gene: TRBV3-2
d_gene: -
abundance: few
j_gene: TRBJ1-1
CDR3nt: TGTGCCAGCAGCCAAATAAGAAATTTAAGCACTGAAGCTTTCTTT
CDR3aa: CASSQIRNLSTEAFF

v_gene: TRBV20-1
d_gene: TRBD2
abundance: many
j_gene: TRBJ2-7
CDR3nt: TGCAGTGCTGCCGGGGGGTCTACCAATGGCGAGCAGTACTTC
CDR3aa: CSAAGGSTNGEQYF